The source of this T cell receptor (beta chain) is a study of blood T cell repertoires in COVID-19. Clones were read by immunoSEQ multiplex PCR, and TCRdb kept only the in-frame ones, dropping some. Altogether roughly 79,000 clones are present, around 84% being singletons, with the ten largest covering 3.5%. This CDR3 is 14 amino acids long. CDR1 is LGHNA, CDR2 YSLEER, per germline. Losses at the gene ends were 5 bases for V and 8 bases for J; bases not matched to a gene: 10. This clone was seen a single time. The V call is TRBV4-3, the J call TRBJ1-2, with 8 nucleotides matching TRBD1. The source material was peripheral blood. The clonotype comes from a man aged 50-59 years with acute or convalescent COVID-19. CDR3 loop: CASSRTGLGGGYTF. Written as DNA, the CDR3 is TGCGCCAGCAGCAGGACAGGGCTAGGGGGAGGCTACACCTTC.